This section outlines one TCR beta chain sequence together with its context. The ends lost 9 bases at V and 4 bases at J; junction bases unmatched: 3. Germline CDR1 reads MNHNS; CDR2 reads SASEGT. The CDR3 length is 11 residues. The data stem from a study of technical replicates of blood from four donors. This table comes from immunoSEQ multiplex PCR, and its TCRdb copy is limited to in-frame clones, with some not included. Of about 73,000 clones listed, 85% to 95% are singletons. Sequenced: PBMCs. The chain carries TRBV6-1 and TRBJ2-7; 7 bases are a match to TRBD1. The receptor's source is a human donor in good health. Some clones in this sample may be carry-over from other donors' samples. The CDR3 nucleotides are TGTGCCAGTGACAGGGCGTACGAGCAGTACTTC. Translating it yields CASDRAYEQYF.